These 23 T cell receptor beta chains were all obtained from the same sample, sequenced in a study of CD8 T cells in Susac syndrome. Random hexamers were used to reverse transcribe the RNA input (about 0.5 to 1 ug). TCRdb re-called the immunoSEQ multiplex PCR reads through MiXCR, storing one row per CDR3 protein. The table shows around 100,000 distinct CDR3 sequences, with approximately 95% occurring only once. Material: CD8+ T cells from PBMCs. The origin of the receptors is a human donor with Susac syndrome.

CDR3 loop: CASGFGGLDQPQHF. CDR3 in DNA: TGTGCTAGTGGCTTCGGAGGTCTGGATCAGCCCCAGCATTTT. The rearrangement joins TRBV12-5 to TRBJ1-5; D uncertain. CDR1 LGHNT and CDR2 FRNRAP come from the germline V gene. There are 14 residues in the CDR3. Trimming left V 6 bases short and J 5 bases short, with 14 bases between.

The CDR3 region has the DNA TGCAGCGCGGGGACAGGGAACCACGAGCAGTACTTC. Amino acids: CSAGTGNHEQYF. The chain links TRBV29-1 to TRBJ2-7, with 9 nucleotides matching TRBD1. Trimming took 7 bases from V and 5 from J; bases not matched to a gene: 6. The CDR3 sequence is 12 residues long. Germline-derived CDR1 and CDR2 are SQVTM and ANQGSEA.

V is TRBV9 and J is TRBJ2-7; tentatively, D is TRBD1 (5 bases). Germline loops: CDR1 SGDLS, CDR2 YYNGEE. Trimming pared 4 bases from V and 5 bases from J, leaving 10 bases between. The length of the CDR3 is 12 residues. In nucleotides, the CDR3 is TGTGCCAGCAGCCCCAGGGAAAACGAGCAGTACTTC. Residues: CASSPRENEQYF.

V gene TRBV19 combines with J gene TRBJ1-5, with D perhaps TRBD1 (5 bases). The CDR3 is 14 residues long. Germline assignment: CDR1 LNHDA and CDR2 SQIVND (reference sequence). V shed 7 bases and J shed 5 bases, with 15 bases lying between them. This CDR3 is CASTRGEEYQPQHF. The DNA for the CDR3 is TGTGCCAGTACAAGGGGTGAAGAATATCAGCCCCAGCATTTT.

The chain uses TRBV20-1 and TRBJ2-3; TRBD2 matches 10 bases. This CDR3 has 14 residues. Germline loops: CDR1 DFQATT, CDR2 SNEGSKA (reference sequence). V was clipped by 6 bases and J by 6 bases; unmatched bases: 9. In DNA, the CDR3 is TGCAGTGCCAAAGCGGGAGGGCCAGCCGATACGCAGTATTTT. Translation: CSAKAGGPADTQYF.

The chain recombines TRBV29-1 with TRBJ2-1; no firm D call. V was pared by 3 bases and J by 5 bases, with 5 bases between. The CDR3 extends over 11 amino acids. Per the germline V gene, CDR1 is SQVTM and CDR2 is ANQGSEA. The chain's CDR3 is CSVDPNNEQFF. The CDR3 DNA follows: TGCAGCGTTGACCCCAACAATGAGCAGTTCTTC.

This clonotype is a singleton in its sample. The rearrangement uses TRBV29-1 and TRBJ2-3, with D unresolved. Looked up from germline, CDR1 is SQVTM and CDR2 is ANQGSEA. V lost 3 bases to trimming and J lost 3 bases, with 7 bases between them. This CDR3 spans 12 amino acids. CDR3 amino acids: CSVDITTDTQYF. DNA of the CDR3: TGCAGCGTTGACATTACTACAGATACGCAGTATTTT.

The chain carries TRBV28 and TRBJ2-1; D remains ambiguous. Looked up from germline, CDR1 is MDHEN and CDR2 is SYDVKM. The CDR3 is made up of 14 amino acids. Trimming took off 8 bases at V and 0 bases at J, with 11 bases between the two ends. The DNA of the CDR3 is TGTGCCAGCTTCCAGGCCAGCTCCTACAATGAGCAGTTCTTC. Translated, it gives CASFQASSYNEQFF.

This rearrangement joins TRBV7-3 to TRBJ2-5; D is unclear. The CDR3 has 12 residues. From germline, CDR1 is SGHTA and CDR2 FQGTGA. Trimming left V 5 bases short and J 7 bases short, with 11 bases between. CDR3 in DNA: TGTGCCAGCAGCGTTGGTTCGGGGACCCAGTACTTC. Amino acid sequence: CASSVGSGTQYF.

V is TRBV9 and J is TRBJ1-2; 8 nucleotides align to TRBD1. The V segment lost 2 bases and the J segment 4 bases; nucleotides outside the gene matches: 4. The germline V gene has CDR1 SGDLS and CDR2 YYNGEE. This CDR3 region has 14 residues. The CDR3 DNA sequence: TGTGCCAGCAGCGTCACAGGGGGATCCTATGGCTACACCTTC. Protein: CASSVTGGSYGYTF.

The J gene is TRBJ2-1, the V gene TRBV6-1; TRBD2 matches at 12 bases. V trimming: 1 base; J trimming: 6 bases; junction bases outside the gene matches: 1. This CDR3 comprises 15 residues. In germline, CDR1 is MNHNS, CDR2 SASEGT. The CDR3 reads CASSEELAGGNEQFF. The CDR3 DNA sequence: TGTGCCAGCAGTGAAGAACTAGCGGGAGGCAATGAGCAGTTCTTC.

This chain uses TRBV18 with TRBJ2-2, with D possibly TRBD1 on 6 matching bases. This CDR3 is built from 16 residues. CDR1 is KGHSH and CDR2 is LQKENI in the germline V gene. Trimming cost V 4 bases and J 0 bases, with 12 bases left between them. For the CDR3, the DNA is TGTGCCAGCTCACACAAGGACAGCGCGAACACCGGGGAGCTGTTTTTT. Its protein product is CASSHKDSANTGELFF.

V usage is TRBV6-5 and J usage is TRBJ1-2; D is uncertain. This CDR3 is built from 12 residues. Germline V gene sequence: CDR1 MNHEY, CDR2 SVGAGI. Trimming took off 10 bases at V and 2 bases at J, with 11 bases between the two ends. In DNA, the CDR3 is TGTGCCACCCAAGAACGGAACTATGGCTACACCTTC. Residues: CATQERNYGYTF.

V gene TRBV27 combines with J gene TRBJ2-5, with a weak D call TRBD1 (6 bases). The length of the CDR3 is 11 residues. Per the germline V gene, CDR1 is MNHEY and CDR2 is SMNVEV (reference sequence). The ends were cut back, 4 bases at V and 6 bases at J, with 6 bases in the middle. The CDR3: CASSWGQTQYF. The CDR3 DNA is TGTGCCAGCAGTTGGGGGCAGACCCAGTACTTC.

For the CDR3, the DNA is TGTGCCAGCAGCAAAAGAGAGGACACGGTGACCTACGAGCAGTACTTC. Translating gives CASSKREDTVTYEQYF. The V and J genes are TRBV21-1 and TRBJ2-7; the D call in the table, TRBD1, was not verified against the DNA. TRBV21-1 is labeled a pseudogene. The CDR3 runs 16 residues.

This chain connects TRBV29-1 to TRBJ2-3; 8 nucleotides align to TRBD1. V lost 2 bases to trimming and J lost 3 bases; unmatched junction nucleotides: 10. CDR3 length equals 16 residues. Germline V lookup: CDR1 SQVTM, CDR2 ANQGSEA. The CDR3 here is CSVETFVTGVTDTQYF. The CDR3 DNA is TGCAGCGTTGAAACTTTCGTGACAGGGGTGACAGATACGCAGTATTTT.

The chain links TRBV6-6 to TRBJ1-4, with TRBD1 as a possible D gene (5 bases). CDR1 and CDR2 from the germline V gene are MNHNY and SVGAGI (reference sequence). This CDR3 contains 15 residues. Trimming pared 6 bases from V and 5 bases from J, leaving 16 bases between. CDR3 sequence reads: CASSQWSGQNEKLFF. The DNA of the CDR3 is TGTGCCAGCAGCCAATGGTCCGGACAAAATGAAAAACTGTTTTTT.

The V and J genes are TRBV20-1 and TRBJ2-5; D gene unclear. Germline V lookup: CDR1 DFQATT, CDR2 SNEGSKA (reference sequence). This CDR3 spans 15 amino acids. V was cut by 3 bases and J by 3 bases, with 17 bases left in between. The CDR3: CSASAGETREETQYF. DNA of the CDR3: TGCAGTGCTAGTGCCGGTGAGACCCGGGAAGAGACCCAGTACTTC.

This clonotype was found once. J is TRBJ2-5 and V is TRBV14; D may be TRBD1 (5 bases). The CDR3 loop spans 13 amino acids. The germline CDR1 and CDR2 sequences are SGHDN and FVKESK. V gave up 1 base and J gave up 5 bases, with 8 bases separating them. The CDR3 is CASSQGPGETQYF. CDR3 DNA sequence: TGTGCCAGCAGCCAAGGCCCAGGGGAGACCCAGTACTTC.

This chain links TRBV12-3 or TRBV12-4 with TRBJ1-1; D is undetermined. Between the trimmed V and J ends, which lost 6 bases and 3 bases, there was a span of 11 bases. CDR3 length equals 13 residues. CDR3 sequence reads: CASSQGRDTEAFF. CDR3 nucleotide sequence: TGTGCCAGCAGCCAAGGAAGGGACACTGAAGCTTTCTTT.

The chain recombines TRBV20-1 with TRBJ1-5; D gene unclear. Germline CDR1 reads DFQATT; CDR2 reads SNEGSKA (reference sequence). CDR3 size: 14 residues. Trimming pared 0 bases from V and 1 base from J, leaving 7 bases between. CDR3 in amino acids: CSAREFPSNQPQHF. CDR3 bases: TGCAGTGCTAGAGAATTCCCAAGCAATCAGCCCCAGCATTTT.

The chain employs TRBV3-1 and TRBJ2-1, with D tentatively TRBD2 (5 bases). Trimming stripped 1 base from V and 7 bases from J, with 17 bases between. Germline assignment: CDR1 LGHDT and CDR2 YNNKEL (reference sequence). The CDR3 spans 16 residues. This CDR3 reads CASSQAGLAGTNEQFF. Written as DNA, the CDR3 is TGTGCCAGCAGCCAAGCTGGGCTAGCTGGCACGAATGAGCAGTTCTTC.

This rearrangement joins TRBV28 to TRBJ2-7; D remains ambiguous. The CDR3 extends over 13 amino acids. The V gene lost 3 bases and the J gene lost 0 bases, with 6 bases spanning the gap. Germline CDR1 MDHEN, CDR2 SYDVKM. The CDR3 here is CASSFRTSYEQYF. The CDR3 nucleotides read TGTGCCAGCAGTTTTAGGACCTCCTACGAGCAGTACTTC.